The clone carrying this TCR beta chain was seen a few times. The sample comes from a study of naive and memory T cell subsets. V gave up 3 bases and J gave up 2 bases, with 15 bases separating them. Germline V gives CDR1 MGHRA, CDR2 YSYEKL. The CDR3 is made up of 16 amino acids. An equimolar mix of two oligonucleotides served as the beta constant-region primer for TRBC1 and TRBC2. One entry per CDR3 protein results from TCRdb running MiXCR on the UMI-ligation and nested PCR reads. This sample carries 77,000 or so distinct CDR3 sequences, 13% of them seen once, and the ten largest clones take 0.75% to 1%.

This receptor was taken from a human donor in good health. Source material: central memory CD4+ T cells from blood. V and J are TRBV4-1 and TRBJ2-3; D is unclear. The CDR3 DNA sequence: TGCGCCAGCAGCCAGGTAGCCGTACCTATCACAGATACGCAGTATTTT. Translation gives CASSQVAVPITDTQYF.